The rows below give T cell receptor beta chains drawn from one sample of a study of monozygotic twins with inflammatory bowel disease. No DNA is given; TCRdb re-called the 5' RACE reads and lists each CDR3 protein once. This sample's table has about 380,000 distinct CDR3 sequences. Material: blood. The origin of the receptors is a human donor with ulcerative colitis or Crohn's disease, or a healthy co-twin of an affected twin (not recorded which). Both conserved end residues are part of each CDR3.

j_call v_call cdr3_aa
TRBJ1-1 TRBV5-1 CASSPGTGNTEAFF
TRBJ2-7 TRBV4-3 CASSQGRATIYEQYF
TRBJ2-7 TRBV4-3 CASSQADRAYEQYF
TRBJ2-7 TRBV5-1 CASSLERGEISSYEQYF
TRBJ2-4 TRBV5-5 CASSLGVRENIQYF
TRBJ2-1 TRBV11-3 CASSYGLDQFF
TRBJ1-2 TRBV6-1 CASSEGKPRGYGYTF
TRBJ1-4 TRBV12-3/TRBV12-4 CASSLARDEKLFF
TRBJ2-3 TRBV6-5 CASSYILKGGTQYF
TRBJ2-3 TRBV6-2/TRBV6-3 CASSLGTSLPDTQYF
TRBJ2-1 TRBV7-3 CASSPKPGLPYNEQFF
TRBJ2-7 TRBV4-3 CASSQEGQGPSSYEQYF
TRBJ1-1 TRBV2 CASSLIAEAFF
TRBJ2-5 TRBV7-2 CASSVSGTPGRETQYF